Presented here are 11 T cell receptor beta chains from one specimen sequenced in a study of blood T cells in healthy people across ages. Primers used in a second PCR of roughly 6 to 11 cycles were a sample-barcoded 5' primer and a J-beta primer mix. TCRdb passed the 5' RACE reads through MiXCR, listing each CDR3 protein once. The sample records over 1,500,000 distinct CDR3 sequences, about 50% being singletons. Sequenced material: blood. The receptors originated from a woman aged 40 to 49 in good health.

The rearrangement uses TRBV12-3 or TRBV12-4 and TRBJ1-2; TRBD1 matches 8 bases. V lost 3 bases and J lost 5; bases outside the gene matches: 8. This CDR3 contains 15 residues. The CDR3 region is CASSFRDRKLYGYTF. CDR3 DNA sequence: TGTGCCAGCAGTTTCCGGGACAGGAAATTGTATGGCTACACCTTC.

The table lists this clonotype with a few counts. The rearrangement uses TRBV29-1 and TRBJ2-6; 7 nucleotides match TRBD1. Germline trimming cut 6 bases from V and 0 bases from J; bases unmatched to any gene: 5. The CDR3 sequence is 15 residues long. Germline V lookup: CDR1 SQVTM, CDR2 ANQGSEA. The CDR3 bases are TGCAGCGTCCCAGGGACAGCCTCTGGGGCCAACGTCCTGACTTTC. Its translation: CSVPGTASGANVLTF.

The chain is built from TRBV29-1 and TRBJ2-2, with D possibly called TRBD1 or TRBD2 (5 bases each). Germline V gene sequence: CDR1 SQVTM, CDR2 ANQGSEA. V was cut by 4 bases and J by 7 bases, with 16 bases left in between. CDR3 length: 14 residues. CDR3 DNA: TGCAGCGTTGCTAAGGGGAGTCGTATCGGGGAGCTGTTTTTT. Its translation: CSVAKGSRIGELFF.

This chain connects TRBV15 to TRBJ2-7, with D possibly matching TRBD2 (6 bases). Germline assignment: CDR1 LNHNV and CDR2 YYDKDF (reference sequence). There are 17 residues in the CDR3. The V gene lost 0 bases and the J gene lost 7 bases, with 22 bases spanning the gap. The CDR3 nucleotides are TGTGCCACCAGCAGAGATATGCTTTGGGTAGGGAGGCGGGAGCAGTACTTC. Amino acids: CATSRDMLWVGRREQYF.

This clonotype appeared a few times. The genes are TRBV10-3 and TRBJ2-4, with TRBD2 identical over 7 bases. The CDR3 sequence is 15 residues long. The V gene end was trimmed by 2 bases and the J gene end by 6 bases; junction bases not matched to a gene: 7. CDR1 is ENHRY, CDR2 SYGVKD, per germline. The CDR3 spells CAISEESGVGNIQYF. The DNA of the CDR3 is TGTGCCATCAGTGAGGAGAGCGGGGTTGGAAACATTCAGTACTTC.

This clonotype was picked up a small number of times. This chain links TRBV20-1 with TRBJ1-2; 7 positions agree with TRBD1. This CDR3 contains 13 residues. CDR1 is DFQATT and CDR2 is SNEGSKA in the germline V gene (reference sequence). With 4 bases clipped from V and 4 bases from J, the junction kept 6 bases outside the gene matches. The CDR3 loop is CSATRGGAYGYTF. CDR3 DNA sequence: TGCAGTGCTACCAGAGGGGGCGCCTATGGCTACACCTTC.

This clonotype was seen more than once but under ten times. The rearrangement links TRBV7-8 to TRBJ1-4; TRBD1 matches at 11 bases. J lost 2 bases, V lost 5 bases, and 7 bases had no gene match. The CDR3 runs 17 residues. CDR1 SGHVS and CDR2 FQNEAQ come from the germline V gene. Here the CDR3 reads CASSRGQGAATNEKLFF. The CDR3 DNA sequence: TGTGCCAGCAGCCGTGGACAGGGGGCCGCTACTAATGAAAAACTGTTTTTT.

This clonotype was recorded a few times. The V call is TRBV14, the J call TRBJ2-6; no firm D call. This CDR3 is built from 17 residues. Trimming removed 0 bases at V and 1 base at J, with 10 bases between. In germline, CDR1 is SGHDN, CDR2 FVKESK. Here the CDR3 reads CASSQDPGWSGANVLTF. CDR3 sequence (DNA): TGTGCCAGCAGCCAAGATCCGGGCTGGTCTGGGGCCAACGTCCTGACTTTC.

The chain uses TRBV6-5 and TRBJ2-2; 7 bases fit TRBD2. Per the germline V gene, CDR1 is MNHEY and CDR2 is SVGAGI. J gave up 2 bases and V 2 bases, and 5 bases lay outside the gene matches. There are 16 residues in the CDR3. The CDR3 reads CASSYGRGPNTGELFF. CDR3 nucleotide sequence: TGTGCCAGCAGTTACGGGAGGGGCCCCAACACCGGGGAGCTGTTTTTT.

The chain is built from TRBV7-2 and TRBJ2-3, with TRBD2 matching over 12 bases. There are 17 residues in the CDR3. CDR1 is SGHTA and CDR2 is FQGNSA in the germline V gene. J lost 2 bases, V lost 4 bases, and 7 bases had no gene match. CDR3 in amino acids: CASSSRLAGAATDTQYF. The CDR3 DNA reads TGTGCCAGCAGCTCCCGACTAGCGGGGGCCGCCACAGATACGCAGTATTTT.

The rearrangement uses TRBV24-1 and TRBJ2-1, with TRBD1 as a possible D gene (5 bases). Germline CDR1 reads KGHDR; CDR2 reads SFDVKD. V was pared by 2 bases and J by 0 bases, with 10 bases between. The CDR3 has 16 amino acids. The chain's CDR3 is CATSDSQTDSYNEQFF. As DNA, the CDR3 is TGTGCCACCAGTGATTCACAGACAGACTCCTACAATGAGCAGTTCTTC.